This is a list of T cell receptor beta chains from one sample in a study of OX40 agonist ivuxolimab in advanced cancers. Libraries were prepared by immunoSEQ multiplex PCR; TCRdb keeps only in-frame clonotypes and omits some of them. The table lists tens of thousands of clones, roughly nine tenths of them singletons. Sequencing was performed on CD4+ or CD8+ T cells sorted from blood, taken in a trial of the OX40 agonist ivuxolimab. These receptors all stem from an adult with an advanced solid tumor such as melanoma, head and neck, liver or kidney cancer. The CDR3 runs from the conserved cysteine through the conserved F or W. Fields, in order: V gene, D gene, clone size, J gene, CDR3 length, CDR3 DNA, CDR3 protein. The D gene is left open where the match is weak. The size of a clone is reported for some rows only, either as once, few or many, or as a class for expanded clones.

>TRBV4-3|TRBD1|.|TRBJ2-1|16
TGCGCCAGCAGCCAAGATCACGGACAGGGGGGCGATGAGCAGTTCTTC
CASSQDHGQGGDEQFF
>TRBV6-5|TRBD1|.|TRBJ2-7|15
TGTGCCAGCAGTTACTCCGGGACAGAGACCTACGAGCAGTACTTC
CASSYSGTETYEQYF
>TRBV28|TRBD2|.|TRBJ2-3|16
TGTGCCAGCAGCCTGGGACTAGCGGGAGGGCCAGATACGCAGTATTTT
CASSLGLAGGPDTQYF
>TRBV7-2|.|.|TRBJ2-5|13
TGTGCCAGCAGCCTCGGGCTTCGGGAGACCCAGTACTTC
CASSLGLRETQYF
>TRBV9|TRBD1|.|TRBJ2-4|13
TGTGCCAGCAGCGTGGACAGGGCCAACATTCAGTACTTC
CASSVDRANIQYF
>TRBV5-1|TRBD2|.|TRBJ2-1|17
TGCGCCAGCAGCTTCGTAACCACGGGACTAGGGAACAATGAGCAGTTCTTC
CASSFVTTGLGNNEQFF
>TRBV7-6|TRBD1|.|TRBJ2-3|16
TGTGCCAGCAGCCCCCGGACAGGGGGCTTTGCAGATACGCAGTATTTT
CASSPRTGGFADTQYF
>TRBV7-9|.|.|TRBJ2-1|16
TGTGCCAGCAGCTCCCTCGTGAGGGCCGGGCACTATGAGCAGTTCTTC
CASSSLVRAGHYEQFF
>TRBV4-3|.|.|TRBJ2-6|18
TGCGCCAGCAGCCAAGGAAGTGAGGGGAGCTCTGGGGCCAACGTCCTGACTTTC
CASSQGSEGSSGANVLTF
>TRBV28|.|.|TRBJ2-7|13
TGTGCCAGCAGTTTAAAGAGGGGGTACGAGCAGTACTTC
CASSLKRGYEQYF
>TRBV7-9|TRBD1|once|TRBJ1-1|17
TGTGCCAGCAGCTTAGCGGGACAGGGGACCTTTAACACTGAAGCTTTCTTT
CASSLAGQGTFNTEAFF
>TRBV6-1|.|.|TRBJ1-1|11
TGTGCCAGCAGGCAGAACACTGAAGCTTTCTTT
CASRQNTEAFF
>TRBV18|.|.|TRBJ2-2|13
TGTGCCAGCTCACCTGCCAGCACCGGGGAGCTGTTTTTT
CASSPASTGELFF
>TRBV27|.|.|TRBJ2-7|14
TGTGCCAGCAGTTTGTTAAAGGGAGCCTACGAGCAGTACTTC
CASSLLKGAYEQYF
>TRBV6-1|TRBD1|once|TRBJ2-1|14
TGTGCCAGCTTGCGGACAGGAGCTTACAATGAGCAGTTCTTC
CASLRTGAYNEQFF
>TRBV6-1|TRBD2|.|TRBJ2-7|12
TGTGCCAGCAATCGTCAGCGGGAGACGCAGTACTTC
CASNRQRETQYF
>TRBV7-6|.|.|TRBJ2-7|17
TGTGCCAGCAGCTTAGGTCGTAGGGCTAGTTATACCGACGAGCAGTACTTC
CASSLGRRASYTDEQYF
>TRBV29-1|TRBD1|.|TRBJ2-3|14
TGCAGCGTTGAGGGGGACAGGGGATCGGATACGCAGTATTTT
CSVEGDRGSDTQYF
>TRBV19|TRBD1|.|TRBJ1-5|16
TGTGCCAGTAGTATAGGGTGGGCAGGGGGAAATCAGCCCCAGCATTTT
CASSIGWAGGNQPQHF
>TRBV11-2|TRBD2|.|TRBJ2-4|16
TGTGCCAGCAGCTTAAGAGGACTAGCGGGAGAAGGCATTCAGTACTTC
CASSLRGLAGEGIQYF
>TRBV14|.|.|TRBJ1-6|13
TGTGCCAGCTCCCCGTCGGGGACCTCACCCCTCCACTTT
CASSPSGTSPLHF
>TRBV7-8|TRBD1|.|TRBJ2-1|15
TGTGCCAGCAGCGTCCGGGACAGTATCTACAATGAGCAGTTCTTC
CASSVRDSIYNEQFF
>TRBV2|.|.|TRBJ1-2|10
TGTGCCAGCAAAGGGGAAGGCTACACCTTC
CASKGEGYTF
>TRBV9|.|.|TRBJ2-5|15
TGTGCCAGCAGCCCTCGTATAGAAGGGGGAGGCTCCCAGTACTTC
CASSPRIEGGGSQYF
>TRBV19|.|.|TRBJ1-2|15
TGTGCCAGTAGTATAGGAGAGGCGCAGAACTATGGCTACACCTTC
CASSIGEAQNYGYTF
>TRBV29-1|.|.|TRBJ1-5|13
TGCAGCGTTGAACAGGGACAAGGGCAGCCCCAGCATTTT
CSVEQGQGQPQHF
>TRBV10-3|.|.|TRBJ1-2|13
TGTGCCATCAGTGAGCGGACAGAAAATGGCTACACCTTC
CAISERTENGYTF
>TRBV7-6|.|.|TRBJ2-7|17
TGTGCCAGCAGCGAGTCCGGGACACCCTATCAGGCGGCCGAGCAGTACTTC
CASSESGTPYQAAEQYF
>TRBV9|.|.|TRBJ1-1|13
TGTGCCAGCAGCGTAGGTGGGGACACTGAAGCTTTCTTT
CASSVGGDTEAFF
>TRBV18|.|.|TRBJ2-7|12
TGTGCCAGCTCATCAAACAGGGTTGAGCAGTACTTC
CASSSNRVEQYF
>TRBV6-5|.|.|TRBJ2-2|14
TGTGCCAGCAGACCCTTTAGCAGGACCGGGGAGCTGTTTTTT
CASRPFSRTGELFF
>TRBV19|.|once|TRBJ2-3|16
TGTGCCAGTAGCACACAGCCCGGGACTAGCACAGATACGCAGTATTTT
CASSTQPGTSTDTQYF
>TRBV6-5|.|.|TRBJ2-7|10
TGTGCCAGCAGTTTGAACGAGCAGTACTTC
CASSLNEQYF
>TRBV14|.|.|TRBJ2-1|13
TGTGCCAGCAGCCAAGATATTAGCTATGAGCAGTTCTTC
CASSQDISYEQFF
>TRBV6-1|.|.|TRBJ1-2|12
TGTGCCAGCAATGACCGGGATGGCGGCTACACCTTC
CASNDRDGGYTF
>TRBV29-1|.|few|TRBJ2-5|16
TGCAGCGTTGAAGTCCGGTTGGGAACTAGTTCCGAGACCCAGTACTTC
CSVEVRLGTSSETQYF
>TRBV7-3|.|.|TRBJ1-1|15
TGTGCCAGCAGCTTAGCTAGCAAATTGAACACTGAAGCTTTCTTT
CASSLASKLNTEAFF
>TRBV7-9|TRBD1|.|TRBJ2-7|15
TGTGCCAGCAGCTTAGCGGGACAGGGGAGCCACGAGCAGTACTTC
CASSLAGQGSHEQYF
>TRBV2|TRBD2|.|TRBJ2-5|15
TGTGCCAGGGGGGGGACTAGCGGGAAGCAAGAGACCCAGTACTTC
CARGGTSGKQETQYF
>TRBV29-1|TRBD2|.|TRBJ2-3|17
TGCAGCGTCGACGGACTAGCGGGAGGGACATTCACAGATACGCAGTATTTT
CSVDGLAGGTFTDTQYF
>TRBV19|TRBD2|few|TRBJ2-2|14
TGTGCCGCGGGAGGATGGGGTTCGGCCGGGGAGCTGTTTTTT
CAAGGWGSAGELFF
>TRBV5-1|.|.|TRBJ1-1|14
TGCGCCAGCAGCTTGAGGGGGTCGGACACTGAAGCTTTCTTT
CASSLRGSDTEAFF
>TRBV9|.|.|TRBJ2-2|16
TGTGCCAGCAGCGAGGGAAGTCCAGGGTCTACCGGGGAGCTGTTTTTT
CASSEGSPGSTGELFF
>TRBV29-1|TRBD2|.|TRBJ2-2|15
TGCAGCGTTGAAGGGACTAGCGGGCTAACCGGGGAGCTGTTTTTT
CSVEGTSGLTGELFF
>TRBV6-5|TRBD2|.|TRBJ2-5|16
TGTGCCAGCAGTTCGTTGACTAGCGGGAGTCGAGAGACCCAGTACTTC
CASSSLTSGSRETQYF
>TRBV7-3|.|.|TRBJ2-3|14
TGTGCCAGCAGCTTAGGAGGGAGAGTAGATACGCAGTATTTT
CASSLGGRVDTQYF
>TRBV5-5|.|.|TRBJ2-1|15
TGTGCCAGCAGCTTTGCAGGTGGCTCCTACAATGAGCAGTTCTTC
CASSFAGGSYNEQFF
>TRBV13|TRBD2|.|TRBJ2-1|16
TGTGCCAGCAGCCTCTCGACTAGCGGGAACTACAATGAGCAGTTCTTC
CASSLSTSGNYNEQFF
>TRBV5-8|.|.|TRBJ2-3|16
TGTGCCAGCAGCCCAGGGAGAATGGGGGCAACAGATACGCAGTATTTT
CASSPGRMGATDTQYF
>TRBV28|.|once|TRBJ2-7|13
TGTGCCAGCAATCCGCCCCCCGCCCACGAGCAGTACTTC
CASNPPPAHEQYF